The source of this TCR beta chain is a study of T-cell memory formation after mild COVID-19. Trimming removed 5 bases at V and 1 base at J, with 8 bases between. The germline CDR1 and CDR2 sequences are SGHTA and FQGTGA. The CDR3 loop spans 13 amino acids. MiXCR, run by TCRdb on the 5' RACE reads, gives a single entry per CDR3 protein. The sample contains 200,000 to 250,000 distinct CDR3 sequences, approximately 10% of which appear only once. This clonotype was observed a few times. The sequencing sample was made of PBMCs or a T cell subset sorted from them (not recorded which). V is TRBV7-3 and J is TRBJ1-1, with no clear D. This TCR came from a man between 18 and 35 years old who had mild COVID-19 (a few samples of this study predate the infection). Cell type and time point are not known. The CDR3 nucleotides are TGTGCCAGCAGCACGCAGTCGAACACTGAAGCTTTCTTT. It translates to CASSTQSNTEAFF.